The next 7 T cell receptor beta chains were all read from a single sample in a study of radiation and T cells in renal cell carcinoma. Time point denoted: baseline pretreatment blood. Noted treatment: 15 Gy SBRT to primary tumor, nephrectomy 4 weeks later. This table comes from immunoSEQ multiplex PCR, and its TCRdb copy is limited to in-frame clones, with some not included. The data hold about 49,000 clones, with roughly 84% observed a single time. The sequences come from blood, collected from a patient whose treatment included radiotherapy and nephrectomy. The origin of the receptors is a woman in her 70s with renal cell carcinoma.

The gene calls are TRBV5-1 and TRBJ1-2, with a tentative D call TRBD1 (5 bases). V lost 0 bases, J lost 4 bases, and 16 bases lay in between. CDR1 is SGHRS and CDR2 is YFSETQ in the germline V gene. The CDR3 is made up of 16 amino acids. CDR3 DNA sequence: TGCGCCAGCAGCTTGGCCTCACCGGTAGACAGCTATGGCTACACCTTC. Protein product: CASSLASPVDSYGYTF.

The chain is built from TRBV14 and TRBJ2-7; a possible D gene is TRBD2 (6 bases). V dropped 4 bases and J dropped 1 base, with 11 bases sitting between them. Germline loops: CDR1 SGHDN, CDR2 FVKESK. This CDR3 is built from 14 residues. The DNA of the CDR3 is TGTGCCAGCAGCCCATGGGGGGTATCCTACGAGCAGTACTTC. It encodes CASSPWGVSYEQYF.

The chain recombines TRBV6-1 with TRBJ2-3; 8 bases map to TRBD1. Looked up from germline, CDR1 is MNHNS and CDR2 is SASEGT. The CDR3 sequence is 15 residues long. J was trimmed by 2 bases and V by 4 bases; bases with no gene match: 5. CDR3 coding DNA: TGTGCCAGCAGTGGGGGACAGGAGAACACAGATACGCAGTATTTT. Translated, it gives CASSGGQENTDTQYF.

V usage is TRBV7-8 and J usage is TRBJ2-7; no clear D gene. V gave up 5 bases and J gave up 1 base, with 12 bases separating them. Per the germline V gene, CDR1 is SGHVS and CDR2 is FQNEAQ. The CDR3 contains 14 residues. The CDR3 sequence is CASSPSVVSYEQYF. CDR3 bases: TGTGCCAGCAGCCCTTCGGTGGTTTCCTACGAGCAGTACTTC. The full variable domain, its missing parts supplied by reference TRBV7-8 and TRBJ2-7, is GAGVSQSPRYKVAKRGQDVALRCDPISGHVSLFWYQQALGQGPEFLTYFQNEAQLDKSGLPSDRFFAERPEGSVSTLKIQRTQQEDSAVYLCASSPSVVSYEQYFGPGTRLTVT.

The V gene is TRBV2, the J gene TRBJ2-3; a weak D match, TRBD1 (5 bases). Germline loops: CDR1 SNHLY, CDR2 FYNNEI. Trimming shortened V by 5 bases and J by 2 bases, and 11 bases separated the two germline ends. The CDR3 runs 14 residues. The CDR3 bases are TGTGCCAGCAGTTCTGGTGGGGCCACAGATACGCAGTATTTT. Residues: CASSSGGATDTQYF.

The CDR3 loop is CASSERRTYPEAFF. Here the CDR3 DNA reads TGTGCCAGCAGTGAAAGAAGGACCTATCCTGAAGCTTTCTTT. The chain links TRBV6-1 to TRBJ1-1; D remains unclear. V shed 2 bases and J shed 6 bases, with 13 bases lying between them. Germline V gene lookup returns CDR1 MNHNS and CDR2 SASEGT. This CDR3 has 14 amino acids.

V gene TRBV7-3 combines with J gene TRBJ2-7, with a weak D call TRBD2 (5 bases). This CDR3 is built from 16 residues. V was pared by 4 bases and J by 4 bases, with 20 bases between. Germline V gives CDR1 SGHTA, CDR2 FQGTGA. The chain's CDR3 is CASSSPPRALVYEQYF. CDR3 coding DNA: TGTGCCAGCAGCTCCCCCCCCCGGGCACTAGTATACGAGCAGTACTTC.